Reported below is one T cell receptor (beta chain). The antigen remains unidentified. The data belong to a study of blood T cells in healthy people across ages. Study outcomes and limitations: There was a strong correlation between TCR beta diversity and naive T cell percentage. Possibly, changes in expanded clonotypes were confounded because donor CMV status was unknown.

The V end lost 3 bases, the J end lost 5 bases, and 15 bases lay between the germline ends. This CDR3 spans 15 amino acids. The germline gives CDR1 KGHDR, CDR2 SFDVKD. Isolating PBMCs gave at least 6 million of these cells per sample. The use of a sample-barcoded 5' primer and a J-beta primer mix characterized a second PCR of roughly 6 to 11 cycles. Every cDNA was tagged by a template-switch adaptor with 12 random nucleotides. MiXCR was run by TCRdb on the 5' RACE reads, yielding one entry per CDR3 protein. The sample holds roughly 720,000 distinct CDR3 sequences, 53% seen once. Source material: blood. The origin of this receptor is a man older than 75 in good health. The rearrangement uses TRBV24-1 and TRBJ1-1; D is unclear. CDR3 DNA sequence: TGTGCCACCAGTGATCCACGGATTGGTGGGACTGAAGCTTTCTTT. It yields the protein CATSDPRIGGTEAFF.